What follows describes a single TCR beta chain. There are 14 residues in the CDR3. In germline, CDR1 is SEHNR, CDR2 FQNEAQ (reference sequence). V gave up 5 bases and J gave up 5 bases; unmatched junction bases: 4. This sample was taken from a study of OX40 agonist ivuxolimab in advanced cancers. TCRdb's table, derived via immunoSEQ multiplex PCR, lists solely in-frame clones and lacks some. The sample has some 79,000 clones; about 88% are singletons. The rearrangement joins TRBV7-9 to TRBJ1-1; 11 nucleotides agree with TRBD1. This specimen consisted of CD4+ or CD8+ T cells sorted from blood, obtained in a trial of the OX40 agonist ivuxolimab. The sequence was collected from an adult with an advanced solid tumor such as melanoma, head and neck, liver or kidney cancer. The chain's CDR3 is CASSPDRGLTEAFF. Here the CDR3 DNA reads TGTGCCAGCAGCCCGGACAGGGGGCTTACTGAAGCTTTCTTT.